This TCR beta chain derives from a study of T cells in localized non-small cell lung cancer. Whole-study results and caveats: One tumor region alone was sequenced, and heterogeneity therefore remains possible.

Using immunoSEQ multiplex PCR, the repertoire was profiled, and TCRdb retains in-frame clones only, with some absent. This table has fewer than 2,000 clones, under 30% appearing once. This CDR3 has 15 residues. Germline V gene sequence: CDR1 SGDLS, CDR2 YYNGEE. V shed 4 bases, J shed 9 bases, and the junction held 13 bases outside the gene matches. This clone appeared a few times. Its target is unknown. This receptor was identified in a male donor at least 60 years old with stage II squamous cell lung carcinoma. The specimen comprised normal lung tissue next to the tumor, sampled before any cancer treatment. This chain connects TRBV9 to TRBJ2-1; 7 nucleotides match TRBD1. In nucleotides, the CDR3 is TGTGCCAGCAGCCTAGGTCCAGGGACAGAGTCTGAGCAGTTCTTC. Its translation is CASSLGPGTESEQFF.